This T cell receptor beta chain was sequenced during a study of blood T cell repertoires in COVID-19. In this sample, this clone turned up a few times. Trimming took 1 base from V and 4 from J; bases not matched to a gene: 3. Germline V gene sequence: CDR1 MGHRA, CDR2 YSYEKL. The CDR3 spans 15 residues. Here immunoSEQ multiplex PCR was the method, and the copy in TCRdb shows in-frame clones only, minus some. Of tens of thousands of clones in the sample, about 87% were seen once. The TCR comes from a man between 70 and 80 years old with acute or convalescent COVID-19. The chain carries TRBV4-1 and TRBJ2-1, with 8 positions matching TRBD2. Material for sequencing was peripheral blood. In DNA, the CDR3 is TGCGCCAGCAGCCAAGGTCCGGGAGGGTACAATGAGCAGTTCTTC. Its translation is CASSQGPGGYNEQFF.